These T cell receptor beta chains were read from a single sample in a study of blood T cell repertoires in COVID-19. Data came from immunoSEQ multiplex PCR; TCRdb stores just in-frame clones and leaves some out. The repertoire holds approximately 250,000 clones, with roughly 85% as singletons. What was sequenced was peripheral blood. These receptors all stem from a man aged 55 to 70 who had recovered from COVID-19. Both conserved end residues are part of each CDR3. Not all rows give a size; the values are once, few, many and, for expanded clones, a class.

CDR3aa: CASSPRESGEQYF
j_gene: TRBJ2-7
v_gene: TRBV7-8
abundance: -

CDR3aa: CASSRRDRGRPNYGYTF
j_gene: TRBJ1-2
v_gene: TRBV4-1
abundance: -

CDR3aa: CATSPPIGTDTQYF
j_gene: TRBJ2-3
v_gene: TRBV15
abundance: -

CDR3aa: CASSPGTLSWTTDTQYF
j_gene: TRBJ2-3
v_gene: TRBV7-2
abundance: once

CDR3aa: CATSRDPGQGAYEQYF
j_gene: TRBJ2-7
v_gene: TRBV15
abundance: -

CDR3aa: CASSGWETQYF
j_gene: TRBJ2-5
v_gene: TRBV5-5
abundance: -

CDR3aa: CASSFWAGGTGVANTEAFF
j_gene: TRBJ1-1
v_gene: TRBV7-8
abundance: few

CDR3aa: CASSSRGGRSSYEQYF
j_gene: TRBJ2-7
v_gene: TRBV9
abundance: -

CDR3aa: CASSQGTGGTWTEAFF
j_gene: TRBJ1-1
v_gene: TRBV7-9
abundance: -

CDR3aa: CASAPDRSTDTQYF
j_gene: TRBJ2-3
v_gene: TRBV12-5
abundance: -

CDR3aa: CASSLARASGNYEQYF
j_gene: TRBJ2-7
v_gene: TRBV27
abundance: -

CDR3aa: CASSQDLGSGNTIYF
j_gene: TRBJ1-3
v_gene: TRBV3-1/TRBV3-2
abundance: -

CDR3aa: CASSEFAQVGAGELFF
j_gene: TRBJ2-2
v_gene: TRBV6-1
abundance: once

CDR3aa: CAWSGAGNYGYTF
j_gene: TRBJ1-2
v_gene: TRBV30
abundance: few

CDR3aa: CASRAGPRGQETQYF
j_gene: TRBJ2-5
v_gene: TRBV2
abundance: -

CDR3aa: CASSLLVTDSYNEQFF
j_gene: TRBJ2-1
v_gene: TRBV5-1
abundance: -

CDR3aa: CASSSRLAGGLAKTGELFF
j_gene: TRBJ2-2
v_gene: TRBV7-6
abundance: -

CDR3aa: CASSEQGGRQPQHF
j_gene: TRBJ1-5
v_gene: TRBV19
abundance: -

CDR3aa: CASSVLGRASETQYF
j_gene: TRBJ2-5
v_gene: TRBV9
abundance: once

CDR3aa: CASSLDWDRGARGTRYF
j_gene: TRBJ2-2
v_gene: TRBV11-2
abundance: -

CDR3aa: CASFDGRTYNEQFF
j_gene: TRBJ2-1
v_gene: TRBV5-6
abundance: -

CDR3aa: CASSKRSRTGSSEAFF
j_gene: TRBJ1-1
v_gene: TRBV21-1
abundance: -

CDR3aa: CASSEFSTSEAFF
j_gene: TRBJ1-1
v_gene: TRBV6-4
abundance: few

CDR3aa: CASSRQGNEQYF
j_gene: TRBJ2-7
v_gene: TRBV12-3/TRBV12-4
abundance: -

CDR3aa: CACSGVGLAVTRQYF
j_gene: TRBJ2-3
v_gene: TRBV30
abundance: -

CDR3aa: CASSLGGAEGEKLFF
j_gene: TRBJ1-4
v_gene: TRBV7-9
abundance: -

CDR3aa: CASSRQGLNTEAFF
j_gene: TRBJ1-1
v_gene: TRBV6-5
abundance: -